This TCR beta chain is drawn from a study of low-dose radiotherapy and immunotherapy resistance in tumors. Time point denoted: before trial treatment. TRAV and TRBV primers primed cDNA for both TCRalpha and TCRbeta. The PCR that amplified TCRs ran for approximately 18 cycles, relying on a constant-region primer and a V-primer adapter. A single record per CDR3 protein comes from TCRdb applying MiXCR to the reads. This sample has under 90,000 distinct CDR3 sequences, with around 29% found just once. The germline V gene encodes CDR1 SNHLY and CDR2 FYNNEI. The CDR3 has 16 amino acids. Trimming cost V 8 bases and J 0 bases, with 14 bases left between them. This clonotype was counted ten times or more.

Sequenced here: PBMCs, sampled before treatment. This receptor was obtained from a female donor with ovarian cancer. The chain combines TRBV2 with TRBJ2-6; TRBD1 might be the D (6 bases). The CDR3: CASERQGISGANVLTF. CDR3 DNA sequence: TGTGCCAGCGAAAGGCAGGGGATCTCTGGGGCCAACGTCCTGACTTTC.